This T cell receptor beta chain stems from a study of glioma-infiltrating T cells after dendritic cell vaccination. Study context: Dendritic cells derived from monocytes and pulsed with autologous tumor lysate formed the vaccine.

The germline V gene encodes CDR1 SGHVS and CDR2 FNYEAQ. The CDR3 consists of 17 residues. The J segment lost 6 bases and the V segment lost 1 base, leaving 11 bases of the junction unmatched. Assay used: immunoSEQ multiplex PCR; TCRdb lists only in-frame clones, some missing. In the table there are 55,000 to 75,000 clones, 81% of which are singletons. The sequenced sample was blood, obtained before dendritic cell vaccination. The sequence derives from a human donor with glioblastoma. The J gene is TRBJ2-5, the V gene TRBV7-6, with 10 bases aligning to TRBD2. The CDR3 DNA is TGTGCCAGCAGCTTAGGGGCCAGCGGGGGGGCTTTGAAGACCCAGTACTTC. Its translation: CASSLGASGGALKTQYF.